The T cell receptor (beta chain) under discussion was sequenced for a study of blood T cell repertoires in COVID-19. Study context: Sites in the United States, Italy and Spain provided acute and convalescent COVID-19 samples. The analysed material was cDNA or gDNA that came from T cells, B-cell-depleted T cells, or PBMCs.

This clone was seen just once. In the original analysis: Amplified reference gene primers provided the basis for estimating nucleated cell counts. Some clones are missing from TCRdb's copy, which holds only in-frame ones; the method was immunoSEQ multiplex PCR. D and trimming come from the DNA, and the V and J calls and clone size come from that table. The top ten hold around a sixth of the sample, which has about 110,000 clones, 83% seen once. V lost 6 bases and J 5 bases, leaving 11 bases between the germline ends. The CDR3 runs to 13 residues. Germline assignment: CDR1 KGHSH and CDR2 LQKENI. The rearrangement uses TRBV18 and TRBJ1-5; D not resolved. Sequencing was performed on peripheral blood. The TCR comes from a woman aged 60-75 years with acute or convalescent COVID-19. The CDR3 is CASSRGRDQPQHF. In DNA, the CDR3 is TGTGCCAGCTCCCGGGGAAGGGATCAGCCCCAGCATTTT.